The 3 T cell receptor beta chains given below trace back to one sample, sequenced in a study of a mutant IDH1 vaccine in newly diagnosed glioma (dated by TCRdb to the early 2020s). No cognate antigen is known for these TCRs. The sample's time point label, decoded: week 5, during vaccination. Every vaccine dose consisted of 300 ug of a 20-mer mutant IDH1 peptide in Montanide, administered subcutaneously together with topical imiquimod. Library creation used the immunoSEQ multiplex PCR assay. As stored in TCRdb, this immuneACCESS dataset retains in-frame rearrangements with V and J assigned. A fraction of the clones does not appear; measured against another copy, unresolved V genes explain less than half of the discrepancy, and the remainder lacks a known reason. The sample yields 45,000 to 60,000 clones; around 80% were counted once. The top ten constitute about 5% of the sample. Material: PBMCs, obtained from a glioma patient whose treatment included an IDH1 peptide vaccine. The receptors derive from a man aged 45 to 65 with glioma.

This chain connects TRBV10-3 to TRBJ2-1; D ambiguous. CDR1 is ENHRY, CDR2 SYGVKD, per germline. V was pared by 3 bases and J by 7 bases, with 13 bases between. The CDR3 has 14 amino acids. The CDR3 DNA reads TGTGCCATCAGTGACTCGGGTTTCCCGAATGAGCAGTTCTTC. It encodes CAISDSGFPNEQFF.

J is TRBJ1-6 and V is TRBV25-1, with 7 bases identical to TRBD1. The CDR3 is 14 amino acids. Germline trimming cut 6 bases from V and 7 bases from J; bases unmatched to any gene: 6. Germline CDR1 is MGHDK and CDR2 is SYGVNS. The CDR3 region has the DNA TGTGCCAGCAGCCTAACAGGGGAGAATTCACCCCTCCACTTT. Translated, it gives CASSLTGENSPLHF.

The V gene is TRBV5-1, the J gene TRBJ2-1; 9 nucleotides align to TRBD2. This CDR3 comprises 13 residues. Trimming removed 4 bases from V and 10 bases from J; junction bases left unmatched: 6. Germline CDR1 is SGHRS and CDR2 is YFSETQ. CDR3 nucleotides: TGCGCCAGCAGCAACCCTAGCGGGGCGGAGCAGTTCTTC. Its translation: CASSNPSGAEQFF.